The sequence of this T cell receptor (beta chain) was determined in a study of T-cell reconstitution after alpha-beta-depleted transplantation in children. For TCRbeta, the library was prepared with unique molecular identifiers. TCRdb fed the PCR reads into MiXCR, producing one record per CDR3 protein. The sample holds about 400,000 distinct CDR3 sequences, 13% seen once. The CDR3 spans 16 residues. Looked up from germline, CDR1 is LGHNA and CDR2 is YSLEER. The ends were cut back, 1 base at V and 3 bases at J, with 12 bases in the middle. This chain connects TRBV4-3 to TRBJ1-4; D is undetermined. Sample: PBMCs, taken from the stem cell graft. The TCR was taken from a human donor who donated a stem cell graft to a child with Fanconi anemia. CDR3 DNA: TGCGCCAGCAGCCAAGGGGCGTTGGCCTCTAATGAAAAACTGTTTTTT. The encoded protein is CASSQGALASNEKLFF.